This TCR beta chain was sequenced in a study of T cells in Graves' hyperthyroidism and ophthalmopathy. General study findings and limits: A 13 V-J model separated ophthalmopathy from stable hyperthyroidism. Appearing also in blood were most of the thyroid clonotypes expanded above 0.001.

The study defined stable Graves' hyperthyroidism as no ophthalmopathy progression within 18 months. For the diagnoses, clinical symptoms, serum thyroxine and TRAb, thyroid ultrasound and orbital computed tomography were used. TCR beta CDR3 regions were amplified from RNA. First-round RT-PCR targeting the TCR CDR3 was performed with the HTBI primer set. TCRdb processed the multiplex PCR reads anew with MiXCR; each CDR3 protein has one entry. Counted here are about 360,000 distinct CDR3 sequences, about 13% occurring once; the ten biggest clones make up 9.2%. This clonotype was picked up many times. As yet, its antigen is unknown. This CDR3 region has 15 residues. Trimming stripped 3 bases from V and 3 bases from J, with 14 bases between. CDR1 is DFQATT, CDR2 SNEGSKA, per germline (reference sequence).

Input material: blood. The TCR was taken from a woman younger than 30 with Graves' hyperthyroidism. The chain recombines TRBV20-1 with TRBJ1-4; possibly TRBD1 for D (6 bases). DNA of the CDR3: TGCAGTGCTAGGGCAAGGGGGGAAGCTAATGAAAAACTGTTTTTT. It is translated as CSARARGEANEKLFF.